These 29 T cell receptor beta chains were all obtained from the same sample, sequenced in a study of beta chain features in type 1 diabetes. General observations from the study: The study found moderately but significantly shorter TCRB CDR3s in all four CD4+ subsets of Type 1 diabetes patients.

Sequencing targeted expressed TCRB transcripts, as all isolated RNA had been reverse transcribed. TCRdb keeps only in-frame clones here, not all; method: immunoSEQ multiplex PCR. This table holds 300,000 to 400,000 clones, approximately 15% found once. For these TCRs, the target antigens are not known. Material: naive CD4+ T cells from blood. These receptors were taken from a woman between 18 and 30 years old with type 1 diabetes.

The gene calls are TRBV5-6 and TRBJ2-1, with a possible D match to TRBD1 (6 bases). CDR3 length equals 15 residues. CDR1 and CDR2 from the germline V gene are SGHDT and YYEEEE. V was pared by 7 bases and J by 7 bases, with 21 bases between. This CDR3 reads CASWPRAAQGNEQFF. CDR3 sequence (DNA): TGTGCCAGCTGGCCTCGAGCGGCGCAGGGGAATGAGCAGTTCTTC.

This clone was seen only a few times. The J gene is TRBJ2-1, the V gene TRBV29-1; D uncertain. V dropped 6 bases and J dropped 4 bases, with 10 bases sitting between them. The germline gives CDR1 SQVTM, CDR2 ANQGSEA. This CDR3 contains 12 residues. CDR3 sequence: CSVETYYNEQFF. DNA for the CDR3: TGCAGCGTGGAAACATATTACAATGAGCAGTTCTTC.

The sample holds a few counts of this clone. The CDR3 protein is CASSQEGRGVPDTQYF. CDR3 coding DNA: TGCGCCAGCAGCCAAGAGGGCAGGGGGGTCCCAGATACGCAGTATTTT. The V gene is TRBV4-1, the J gene TRBJ2-3, with D perhaps TRBD1 (7 bases). CDR3 length: 16 amino acids. Trimming shortened V by 0 bases and J by 4 bases, and 14 bases separated the two germline ends. Germline loops: CDR1 MGHRA, CDR2 YSYEKL.

This clone turned up a few times. The chain has TRBV6-5 and TRBJ1-2; D remains unclear. The CDR3 is 15 residues long. The germline gives CDR1 MNHEY, CDR2 SVGAGI. The V and J ends lost 0 bases and 3 bases respectively, with 11 bases between them. For the CDR3, the DNA is TGTGCCAGCAGTTACTCGATGACCGGGGACTATGGCTACACCTTC. Translating it yields CASSYSMTGDYGYTF.

V and J are TRBV28 and TRBJ1-5; 7 nucleotides align to TRBD1. The junction had 5 bases not matched to a gene; V was cut back by 4 bases and J by 5 bases. Germline assignment: CDR1 MDHEN and CDR2 SYDVKM. The CDR3 has 14 amino acids. The DNA of the CDR3 is TGTGCCAGCAGTTCCCGACAGGGACATCAGCCCCAGCATTTT. This translates into CASSSRQGHQPQHF. Full variable domain (remainder filled in from reference TRBV28 and TRBJ1-5): DVKVTQSSRYLVKRTGEKVFLECVQDMDHENMFWYRQDPGLGLRLIYFSYDVKMKEKGDIPEGYSVSREKKERFSLILESASTNQTSMYLCASSSRQGHQPQHFGDGTRLSIL.

This clone was found a few times. V gene TRBV18 combines with J gene TRBJ1-1; D is unresolved. V was shortened by 6 bases and J by 5 bases, with 13 bases between the two germline ends. Germline CDR1 reads KGHSH; CDR2 reads LQKENI. The CDR3 is 13 amino acids. The CDR3 protein is CASSPQRMTEAFF. The CDR3 region has the DNA TGTGCCAGCTCGCCCCAGAGGATGACTGAAGCTTTCTTT.

The chain employs TRBV2 and TRBJ2-3, with unresolved D. Trimming shortened V by 5 bases and J by 2 bases, and 11 bases separated the two germline ends. In germline, CDR1 is SNHLY, CDR2 FYNNEI. This CDR3 has 14 amino acids. The DNA for the CDR3 is TGTGCCAGCAGTTCGCTCCCCTACACAGATACGCAGTATTTT. Translation gives CASSSLPYTDTQYF.

V gene TRBV18 combines with J gene TRBJ2-7; D gene unclear. V was pared by 6 bases and J by 0 bases, with 12 bases between. This CDR3 has 14 residues. CDR1 and CDR2 (germline): KGHSH, LQKENI. CDR3 DNA sequence: TGTGCCAGCTCGTTCGCCCGGAGCTCCTACGAGCAGTACGTC. Translated: CASSFARSSYEQYV.

In this sample, this clone turned up a few times. V is TRBV5-1 and J is TRBJ2-1; 10 positions match TRBD1. This CDR3 is built from 16 residues. The ends lost 0 bases at V and 4 bases at J; junction bases unmatched: 4. CDR1 is SGHRS and CDR2 is YFSETQ in the germline V gene. The CDR3 spells CASSLVTGGAYNEQFF. CDR3 in DNA: TGCGCCAGCAGCTTGGTGACAGGGGGCGCGTACAATGAGCAGTTCTTC.

The chain uses TRBV2 and TRBJ2-3; 7 nucleotides line up with TRBD2. The CDR3 totals 13 residues. The germline V gene has CDR1 SNHLY and CDR2 FYNNEI. V lost 6 bases, J lost 8 bases, and 8 bases stayed unmatched. The CDR3 DNA reads TGTGCCAGCAGATCATCTAGCGGTACTACGCAGTATTTT. Amino acid sequence: CASRSSSGTTQYF.

This chain uses TRBV29-1 with TRBJ2-7; tentative D call: TRBD2 (6 bases). The CDR3 covers 12 residues. Germline-derived CDR1 and CDR2 are SQVTM and ANQGSEA. The V end was cut by 6 bases, the J end by 4 bases, with 13 bases between. CDR3 sequence (DNA): TGCAGCGTCCGGGAGTGGGAGTACGAGCAGTACTTC. It encodes CSVREWEYEQYF.

This chain joins TRBV5-4 and TRBJ2-1; D unresolved. The CDR3 totals 12 residues. The V end lost 4 bases, the J end lost 7 bases, and 9 bases lay between the germline ends. Germline values: CDR1 SGHNT, CDR2 YYREEE (reference sequence). This CDR3 is CASSQDTNEQFF. The CDR3 DNA sequence: TGTGCCAGCAGCCAAGACACGAATGAGCAGTTCTTC.

This clone was detected a few times. This sequence joins TRBV6-1 and TRBJ2-7; 13 bases line up with TRBD2. Germline-derived CDR1 and CDR2 are MNHNS and SASEGT. This CDR3 is built from 14 residues. Trimming took 7 bases from V and 5 from J; bases not matched to a gene: 5. CDR3 in DNA: TGTGCCAGCATAAGGACTAGCGGGAGCCACGAGCAGTACGTC. Protein product: CASIRTSGSHEQYV.

CDR3 coding DNA: TGTGCCAGCAGGCCTACAGGAGACTATGGCTACACCTTC. Translating gives CASRPTGDYGYTF. The genes are TRBV7-2 and TRBJ1-2, with D possibly matching TRBD1 (5 bases). Trimming pared 6 bases from V and 3 bases from J, leaving 11 bases between. Per the germline V gene, CDR1 is SGHTA and CDR2 is FQGNSA. The CDR3 loop spans 13 amino acids.

This chain connects TRBV10-3 to TRBJ2-1, with 7 bases matching TRBD2. CDR3 size: 16 residues. Unmatched junction bases numbered 16, after V lost 8 bases and J lost 6 bases. Germline CDR1 and CDR2: ENHRY and SYGVKD. CDR3 nucleotide sequence: TGTGCCATCGCGCCACCGGGACTACGGAGTGTCAATGAGCAGTTCTTC. It encodes CAIAPPGLRSVNEQFF.

The V and J genes are TRBV19 and TRBJ1-2; D unclear. Trimming took 5 bases from V and 1 from J, leaving 8 bases between them. Germline CDR1 and CDR2: LNHDA and SQIVND (reference sequence). The CDR3 covers 13 residues. The CDR3 loop reads CASSWLHNYGYTF. DNA for the CDR3: TGTGCCAGTAGTTGGCTGCATAACTATGGCTACACCTTC.

The rearrangement uses TRBV4-3 and TRBJ1-1; D uncertain. V lost 0 bases and J 4 bases, leaving 12 bases between the germline ends. Looked up from germline, CDR1 is LGHNA and CDR2 is YSLEER. The CDR3 contains 15 residues. The DNA for the CDR3 is TGCGCCAGCAGCCAAGATGTACGGGAACCCACTGAAGCTTTCTTT. It codes for CASSQDVREPTEAFF.

This clone has just a few counts. The chain is built from TRBV13 and TRBJ2-1; the match to TRBD1 covers 7 bases. Trimming took 1 base from V and 9 from J; bases not matched to a gene: 9. The CDR3 covers 15 residues. CDR1 and CDR2 (germline): PRHDT, FYEKMQ (reference sequence). The CDR3 DNA sequence: TGTGCCAGCAGCTTAGCGACAGGGAGCTGGGCTGAGCAGTTCTTC. The encoded protein is CASSLATGSWAEQFF.

The rearrangement links TRBV6-6 to TRBJ1-5; D remains ambiguous. Deletions cut 0 bases from V and 0 bases from J, with 6 bases between. Germline V gene sequence: CDR1 MNHNY, CDR2 SVGAGI (reference sequence). The CDR3 totals 15 residues. The CDR3 DNA follows: TGTGCCAGCAGTTACTCGGGGAGTAGCAATCAGCCCCAGCATTTT. Residues: CASSYSGSSNQPQHF.

The sample holds a few counts of this clone. The chain combines TRBV28 with TRBJ1-4; D gene ambiguous. The V end lost 6 bases, the J end lost 5 bases, and 10 bases lay between the germline ends. The CDR3 extends over 13 amino acids. Per the germline V gene, CDR1 is MDHEN and CDR2 is SYDVKM. The CDR3 spells CASRDGRNEKLFF. The CDR3 DNA is TGTGCCAGCAGGGACGGGAGGAATGAAAAACTGTTTTTT.

This clone was seen a few times. The genes are TRBV11-2 and TRBJ2-3, with D possibly being TRBD2 (5 bases). Looked up from germline, CDR1 is SGHAT and CDR2 is FQNNGV. V was clipped by 1 base and J by 0 bases, with 11 bases between them. CDR3 length: 16 residues. The CDR3 bases are TGTGCCAGCAGCTTAGGGGTCGGACTTAGCACAGATACGCAGTATTTT. Protein: CASSLGVGLSTDTQYF. Looking up the rest from reference TRBV11-2 and TRBJ2-3 gives the full variable domain: EAGVAQSPRYKIIEKRQSVAFWCNPISGHATLYWYQQILGQGPKLLIQFQNNGVVDDSQLPKDRFSAERLKGVDSTLKIQPAKLEDSAVYLCASSLGVGLSTDTQYFGPGTRLTVL.

The table lists this clone with a few counts. The chain couples TRBV5-1 to TRBJ2-2, with TRBD1 identical over 7 bases. Trimming cost V 4 bases and J 1 base; bases outside gene matches: 7. The length of the CDR3 is 16 residues. Per the germline V gene, CDR1 is SGHRS and CDR2 is YFSETQ. The CDR3 protein is CASSTDRAENTGELFF. In DNA, the CDR3 is TGCGCCAGCAGCACAGACAGGGCGGAGAACACCGGGGAGCTGTTTTTT.

This clone was seen only a few times. This chain links TRBV7-9 with TRBJ2-1; 10 bases align to TRBD2. Germline V gene sequence: CDR1 SEHNR, CDR2 FQNEAQ (reference sequence). CDR3 size: 17 residues. After removal of 0 bases from V and 4 bases from J, the junction contained 6 bases not matched to a gene. The CDR3 reads CASSLAPGTSEYNEQFF. The CDR3, as DNA: TGTGCCAGCAGCTTAGCCCCCGGGACTAGCGAGTACAATGAGCAGTTCTTC.

CDR3 protein: CASSLGHSTAEAFF. DNA of the CDR3: TGTGCCAGCAGCTTAGGGCACAGCACAGCAGAAGCTTTCTTT. This rearrangement joins TRBV7-2 to TRBJ1-1, with no clear D. The CDR3 is made up of 14 amino acids. The germline V gene encodes CDR1 SGHTA and CDR2 FQGNSA. V was pared by 1 base and J by 8 bases, with 14 bases between.

The V gene is TRBV18, the J gene TRBJ2-1, with 8 bases lining up with TRBD2. J lost 1 base, V lost 6 bases, and 5 bases had no gene match. Germline V gene data show CDR1 as KGHSH and CDR2 as LQKENI. This CDR3 region has 15 residues. The CDR3 region is CASSVGRGSYNEQFF. CDR3 DNA: TGTGCCAGCTCGGTCGGGAGGGGGTCCTACAATGAGCAGTTCTTC. The full variable domain, rest sourced from reference TRBV18 and TRBJ2-1, is NAGVMQNPRHLVRRRGQEARLRCSPMKGHSHVYWYRQLPEEGLKFMVYLQKENIIDESGMPKERFSAEFPKEGPSILRIQQVVRGDSAAYFCASSVGRGSYNEQFFGPGTRLTVL.

The chain employs TRBV7-8 and TRBJ2-5; 9 bases agree with TRBD2. This CDR3 comprises 15 residues. V lost 0 bases and J lost 5; bases outside the gene matches: 4. Germline loops: CDR1 SGHVS, CDR2 FQNEAQ. CDR3 in amino acids: CASSLAREGMETQYF. For the CDR3, the DNA is TGTGCCAGCAGCTTAGCGCGGGAGGGCATGGAGACCCAGTACTTC.

The V and J genes are TRBV5-1 and TRBJ2-3, with 10 bases aligning to TRBD1. Per the germline V gene, CDR1 is SGHRS and CDR2 is YFSETQ. The J segment lost 3 bases and the V segment lost 4 bases, leaving 8 bases of the junction unmatched. The CDR3 is 16 residues long. Here the CDR3 DNA reads TGCGCCAGCAGCCCTGCCCTGGGACAGGGGACAGATACGCAGTATTTT. This translates into CASSPALGQGTDTQYF.

The chain employs TRBV30 and TRBJ2-1; a weak D match, TRBD2 (6 bases). V was trimmed by 0 bases and J by 10 bases, leaving 10 bases between them. The CDR3 covers 12 residues. Germline assignment: CDR1 GTSNPN and CDR2 SVGIG (reference sequence). The CDR3 region is CAWSVGGKEQFF. CDR3 bases: TGTGCCTGGAGTGTAGGCGGGAAGGAGCAGTTCTTC.

This clone was found many times. The chain has TRBV30 and TRBJ2-1; D is unresolved. CDR3 length: 11 amino acids. Trimming pared 3 bases from V and 8 bases from J, leaving 8 bases between. Germline V gene sequence: CDR1 GTSNPN, CDR2 SVGIG (reference sequence). The CDR3 protein is CAWSRVDEQFF. The CDR3 nucleotides read TGTGCCTGGAGCCGGGTTGATGAGCAGTTCTTC.